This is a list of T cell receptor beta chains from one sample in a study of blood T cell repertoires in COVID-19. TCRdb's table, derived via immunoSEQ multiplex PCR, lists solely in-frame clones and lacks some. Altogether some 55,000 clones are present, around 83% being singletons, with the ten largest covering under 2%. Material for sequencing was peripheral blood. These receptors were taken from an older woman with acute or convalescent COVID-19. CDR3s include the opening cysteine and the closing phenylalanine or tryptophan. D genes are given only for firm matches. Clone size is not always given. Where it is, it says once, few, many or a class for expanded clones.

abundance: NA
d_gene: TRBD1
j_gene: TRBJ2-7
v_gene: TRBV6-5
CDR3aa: CASMRTERQGEQYF
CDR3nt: TGTGCCAGCATGCGGACGGAACGACAGGGCGAGCAGTACTTC

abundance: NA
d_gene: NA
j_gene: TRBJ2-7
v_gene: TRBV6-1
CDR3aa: CASSEAGRVPYEQYF
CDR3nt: TGTGCCAGCAGTGAAGCGGGCAGGGTCCCCTACGAGCAGTACTTC

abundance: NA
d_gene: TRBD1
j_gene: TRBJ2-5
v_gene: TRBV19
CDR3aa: CASSIDGQGYQETQYF
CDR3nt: TGTGCCAGTAGTATAGATGGACAGGGCTACCAAGAGACCCAGTACTTC

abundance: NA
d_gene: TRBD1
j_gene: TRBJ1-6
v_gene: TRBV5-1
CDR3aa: CASSRTSGQGDSPLHF
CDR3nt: TGCGCCAGCAGCCGGACATCGGGACAGGGAGATTCACCCCTCCACTTT

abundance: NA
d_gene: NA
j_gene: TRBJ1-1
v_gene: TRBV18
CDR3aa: CASSSDQGNTEAFF
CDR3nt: TGTGCCAGCTCATCAGATCAGGGAAACACTGAAGCTTTCTTT

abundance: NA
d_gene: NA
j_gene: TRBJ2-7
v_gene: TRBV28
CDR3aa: CASSLRPISTPGVPSSYEQYF
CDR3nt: TGTGCCAGCAGTTTGAGACCGATATCCACACCCGGGGTCCCGAGCTCCTACGAGCAGTACTTC

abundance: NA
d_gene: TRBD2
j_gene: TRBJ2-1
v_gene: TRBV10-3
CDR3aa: CAITRSGSVDEQFF
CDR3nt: TGTGCCATCACCAGGAGCGGGAGTGTCGATGAGCAGTTCTTC

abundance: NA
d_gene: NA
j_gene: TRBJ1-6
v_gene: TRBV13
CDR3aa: CASSRSYNSPLHF
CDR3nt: TGTGCCAGCAGCCGCTCCTATAATTCACCCCTCCACTTT

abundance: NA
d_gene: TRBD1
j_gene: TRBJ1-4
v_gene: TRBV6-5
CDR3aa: CASSYSGQGVKKLFF
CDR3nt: TGTGCCAGCAGTTACTCGGGACAGGGGGTGAAGAAACTGTTTTTT

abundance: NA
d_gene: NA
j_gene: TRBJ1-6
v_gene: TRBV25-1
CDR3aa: CASSDRVSSPLHF
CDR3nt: TGTGCCAGCAGTGACAGGGTTAGTTCACCCCTCCACTTT

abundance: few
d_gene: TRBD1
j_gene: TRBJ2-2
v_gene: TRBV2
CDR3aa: CASRQGLGNTGELFF
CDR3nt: TGTGCCAGCAGACAGGGGTTGGGGAACACCGGGGAGCTGTTTTTT

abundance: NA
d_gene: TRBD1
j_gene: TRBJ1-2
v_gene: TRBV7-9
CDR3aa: CASRTKATGEGYTF
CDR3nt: TGTGCCAGCAGGACGAAAGCGACAGGGGAGGGCTACACCTTC

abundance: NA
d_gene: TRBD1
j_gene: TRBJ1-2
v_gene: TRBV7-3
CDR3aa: CASSLISGQVDGYTF
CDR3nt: TGTGCCAGCAGCTTAATCTCCGGACAGGTCGATGGCTACACCTTC

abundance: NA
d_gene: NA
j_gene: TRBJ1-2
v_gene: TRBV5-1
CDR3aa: CASSYDGQPVGAYGYTF
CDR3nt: TGCGCCAGCAGCTATGATGGACAGCCCGTCGGGGCCTATGGCTACACCTTC

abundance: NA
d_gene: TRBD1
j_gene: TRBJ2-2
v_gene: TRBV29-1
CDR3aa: CSVLELAGGFIGELFF
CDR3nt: TGCAGCGTCCTCGAGTTGGCAGGGGGTTTCATCGGGGAGCTGTTTTTT

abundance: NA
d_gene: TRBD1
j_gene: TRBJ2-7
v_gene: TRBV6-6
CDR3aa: CASIKPGQGYEQYF
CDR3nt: TGTGCCAGCATTAAGCCGGGACAGGGCTACGAGCAGTACTTC

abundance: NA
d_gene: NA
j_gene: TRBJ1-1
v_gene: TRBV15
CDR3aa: CATSRARVRTNTEAFF
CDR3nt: TGTGCCACCAGCAGAGCGAGAGTGCGTACGAACACTGAAGCTTTCTTT

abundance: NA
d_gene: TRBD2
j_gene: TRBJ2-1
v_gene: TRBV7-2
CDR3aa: CASSLVWGTSGYNEQFF
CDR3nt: TGTGCCAGCAGCTTAGTTTGGGGGACTAGCGGATACAATGAGCAGTTCTTC

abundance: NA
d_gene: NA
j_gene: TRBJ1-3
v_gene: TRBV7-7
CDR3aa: CASSHGQGNTIYF
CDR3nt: TGTGCTAGCAGTCACGGACAGGGAAACACCATATATTTT

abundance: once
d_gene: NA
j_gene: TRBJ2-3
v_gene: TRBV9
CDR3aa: CASSVVSGGPSTDTQYF
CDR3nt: TGTGCCAGCAGCGTAGTAAGTGGTGGCCCTAGCACAGATACGCAGTATTTT

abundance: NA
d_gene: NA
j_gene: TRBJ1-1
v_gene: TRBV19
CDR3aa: CASDSGILSTEAFF
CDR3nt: TGTGCCAGCGATTCCGGGATCCTATCAACTGAAGCTTTCTTT

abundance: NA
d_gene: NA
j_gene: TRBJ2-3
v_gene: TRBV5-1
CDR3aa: CASSLGQAQGDTQYF
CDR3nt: TGCGCCAGCAGCTTGGGCCAGGCGCAGGGAGATACGCAGTATTTT

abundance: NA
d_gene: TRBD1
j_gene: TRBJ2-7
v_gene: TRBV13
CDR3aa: CASSLETGGAGEQYF
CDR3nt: TGTGCCAGCAGCTTGGAGACAGGGGGCGCGGGAGAGCAGTACTTC

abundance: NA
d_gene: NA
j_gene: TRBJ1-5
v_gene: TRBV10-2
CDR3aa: CASSEFLGTRRDQPQHF
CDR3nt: TGCGCCAGCAGTGAGTTTTTGGGGACTCGCAGGGATCAGCCCCAGCATTTT

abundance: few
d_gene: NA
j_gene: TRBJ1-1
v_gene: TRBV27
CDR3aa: CASSPQGFGDTEAFF
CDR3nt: TGTGCCAGCAGTCCACAGGGATTCGGTGACACTGAAGCTTTCTTT

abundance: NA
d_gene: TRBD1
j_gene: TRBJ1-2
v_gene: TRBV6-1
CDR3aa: CASSERQGASVGYGYTF
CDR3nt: TGTGCCAGCAGTGAAAGACAGGGTGCTAGCGTGGGCTATGGCTACACCTTC

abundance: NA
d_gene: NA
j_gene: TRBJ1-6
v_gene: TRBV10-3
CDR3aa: CAISESILVVGGANSPLHF
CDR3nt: TGTGCCATCAGTGAGTCGATTTTAGTGGTAGGGGGGGCGAATTCACCCCTCCACTTT

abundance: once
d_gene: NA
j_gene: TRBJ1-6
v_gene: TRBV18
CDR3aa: CASSPRQDRSSPLHF
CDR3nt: TGTGCCAGCTCACCACGACAGGACCGAAGTTCACCCCTCCACTTT

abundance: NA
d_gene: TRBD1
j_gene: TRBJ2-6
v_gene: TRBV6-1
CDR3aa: CASSKETGRTSGANVLTF
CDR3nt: TGTGCCAGCAGTAAAGAGACAGGGCGCACGTCTGGGGCCAACGTCCTGACTTTC

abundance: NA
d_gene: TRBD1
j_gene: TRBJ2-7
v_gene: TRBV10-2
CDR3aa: CASRLGQGISDEQYF
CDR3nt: TGCGCCTCTCGATTGGGACAGGGGATTTCGGACGAGCAGTACTTC

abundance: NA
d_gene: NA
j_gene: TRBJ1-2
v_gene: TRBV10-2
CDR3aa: CASSGAGRGENF
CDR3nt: TGCGCCAGCAGTGGGGCAGGGAGGGGTGAGAACTTC

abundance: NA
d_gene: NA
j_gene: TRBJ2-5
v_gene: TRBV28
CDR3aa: CASRRPHGQGDETQYF
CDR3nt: TGTGCCAGCAGACGACCCCATGGGCAGGGCGACGAGACCCAGTACTTC

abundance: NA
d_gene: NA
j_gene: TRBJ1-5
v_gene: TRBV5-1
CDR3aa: CASRQNSNQPQHF
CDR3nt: TGCGCCAGCAGACAGAATAGCAATCAGCCCCAGCATTTT

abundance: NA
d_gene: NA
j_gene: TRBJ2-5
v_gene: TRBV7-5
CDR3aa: CARLAGVRETQYF
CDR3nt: TGTGCCAGACTAGCGGGAGTAAGAGAGACCCAGTACTTC

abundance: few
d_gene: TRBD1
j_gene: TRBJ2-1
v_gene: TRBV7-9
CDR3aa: CASSEGQGAGNEQFF
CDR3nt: TGTGCCAGCAGCGAGGGACAGGGGGCAGGCAATGAGCAGTTCTTC

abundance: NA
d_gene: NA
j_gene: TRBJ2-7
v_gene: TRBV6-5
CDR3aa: CASITTTGFGEQYF
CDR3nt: TGTGCCAGCATTACGACAACAGGGTTTGGCGAGCAGTACTTC

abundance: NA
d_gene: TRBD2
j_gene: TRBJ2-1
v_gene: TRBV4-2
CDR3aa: CASSPQAGEDNEQFF
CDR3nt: TGTGCCAGCAGCCCCCAAGCGGGGGAGGACAATGAGCAGTTCTTC

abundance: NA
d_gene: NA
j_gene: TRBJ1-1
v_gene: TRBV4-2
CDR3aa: CASSQDGEGKGNTEAFF
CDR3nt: TGTGCCAGCAGCCAAGACGGAGAGGGAAAGGGAAACACTGAAGCTTTCTTT

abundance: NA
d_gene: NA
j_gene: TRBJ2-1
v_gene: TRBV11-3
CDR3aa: CASSLGVLANNEQFF
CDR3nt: TGTGCCAGCAGCTTAGGGGTACTAGCTAACAATGAGCAGTTCTTC

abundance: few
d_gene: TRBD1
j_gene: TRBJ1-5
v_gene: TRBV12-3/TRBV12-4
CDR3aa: CASSRGFNQPQHF
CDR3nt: TGTGCCAGCAGCAGGGGGTTCAATCAGCCCCAGCATTTT

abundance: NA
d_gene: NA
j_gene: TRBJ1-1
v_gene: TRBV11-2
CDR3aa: CASSFQGLNTEAFF
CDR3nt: TGTGCCAGCAGCTTTCAGGGCCTGAACACTGAAGCTTTCTTT